These 3 T cell receptor beta chains came from one sample sequenced in a study of technical replicates of blood from several donors. TCRdb's copy holds only in-frame clones and misses some; the assay was immunoSEQ multiplex PCR. The profile shows approximately 75,000 clones, about 97% of them singletons. The sample taken for sequencing was T cells isolated from PBMCs. The receptors were gathered from a human donor in good health.

The V and J genes are TRBV15 and TRBJ2-7, with 9 bases aligning to TRBD1. CDR1 and CDR2 from the germline V gene are LNHNV and YYDKDF (reference sequence). With V trimmed by 3 bases and J by 3 bases, 6 bases remained unmatched. This CDR3 spans 15 amino acids. DNA of the CDR3: TGTGCCACCAGCAGCCATAACAGGGGGCTCTACGAGCAGTACTTC. Its protein is CATSSHNRGLYEQYF.

The chain has TRBV11-1 and TRBJ2-3; 11 positions agree with TRBD2. This CDR3 has 16 amino acids. Trimming took 1 base from V and 0 from J; bases not matched to a gene: 0. Germline V gives CDR1 SGHAT, CDR2 FQDESV (reference sequence). CDR3 residues: CASSLGTSGSTDTQYF. The CDR3 bases are TGTGCCAGCAGCTTAGGGACTAGCGGGAGCACAGATACGCAGTATTTT.

The chain joins TRBV11-1 to TRBJ1-1, with 8 bases identical to TRBD1. With V trimmed by 1 base and J by 4 bases, 5 bases remained unmatched. CDR3 length equals 15 residues. The germline V gene has CDR1 SGHAT and CDR2 FQDESV (reference sequence). This CDR3 reads CASSLGTGLGTEAFF. CDR3 bases: TGTGCCAGCAGCTTAGGGACAGGGTTGGGCACTGAAGCTTTCTTT.